This TCR beta chain was observed in a study of immune characterization of retroperitoneal liposarcoma. The germline V gene encodes CDR1 SGHVS and CDR2 FQNEAQ. The CDR3 has 14 residues. Trimming cost V 4 bases and J 8 bases, with 17 bases left between them. This clonotype showed up just a few times. MiXCR, applied by TCRdb to the PCR reads, yields one record per CDR3 protein. The sample lists more than 10,000 distinct CDR3 sequences; roughly 47% were seen once. The clonotype originates from a female donor with retroperitoneal liposarcoma. V and J are TRBV7-8 and TRBJ1-2; D is perhaps TRBD1 (5 bases). Sequenced input: tumor tissue. The CDR3 here is CASSWGTQRRGYTF. The CDR3 bases are TGTGCCAGCAGCTGGGGGACTCAGCGAAGGGGCTACACCTTC.